The next 24 T cell receptor beta chains were all read from a single sample in a study of PD-1 blockade in classical Hodgkin lymphoma. Time point here: newly diagnosed, previously untreated cHL patient sample. Only in-frame clones appear in the TCRdb table, and some are missing; sequencing was by immunoSEQ multiplex PCR. The profile shows some 70,000 clones, 93% of them singletons. Sample: peripheral blood mononuclear cells (PBMCs). The receptor set was obtained from a human donor with classical Hodgkin lymphoma.

The chain couples TRBV5-1 to TRBJ2-3, with D perhaps given as TRBD1 or TRBD2 (7 bases each). CDR3 size: 15 residues. CDR1 is SGHRS and CDR2 is YFSETQ in the germline V gene. Trimming pared 0 bases from V and 4 bases from J, leaving 12 bases between. In nucleotides, the CDR3 is TGCGCCAGCAGCTTGGCCCCAGGGGGGGCAGATACGCAGTATTTT. This encodes CASSLAPGGADTQYF.

The rearrangement links TRBV11-2 to TRBJ2-7; D is ambiguous. Per germline, CDR1 SGHAT and CDR2 FQNNGV. The CDR3 runs 14 residues. Trimming took 6 bases from V and 5 from J, leaving 17 bases between them. The CDR3 nucleotides are TGTGCCAGCAGGTCGACTGTTATCCCCCACGAGCAGTACTTC. It translates to CASRSTVIPHEQYF.

J is TRBJ2-7 and V is TRBV5-4, with D uncertain. The CDR3 extends over 15 amino acids. The V gene's germline CDR1 is SGHNT and CDR2 YYREEE (reference sequence). Trimming removed 3 bases at V and 6 bases at J, with 19 bases between. This CDR3 is CASSYFHLMGGEQYF. CDR3 nucleotide sequence: TGTGCCAGCAGCTATTTTCATCTGATGGGTGGCGAGCAGTACTTC.

The rearrangement links TRBV9 to TRBJ2-7; the match to TRBD1 covers 9 bases. CDR1 is SGDLS and CDR2 is YYNGEE in the germline V gene. This CDR3 contains 15 residues. The junction had 4 bases not matched to a gene; V was cut back by 0 bases and J by 3 bases. The CDR3 bases are TGTGCCAGCAGCGTAGGGACAGGGGTTCTCTACGAGCAGTACTTC. Translation gives CASSVGTGVLYEQYF. Using reference TRBV9 and TRBJ2-7 for the parts outside the CDR3, the full variable domain is DSGVTQTPKHLITATGQRVTLRCSPRSGDLSVYWYQQSLDQGLQFLIQYYNGEERAKGNILERFSAQQFPDLHSELNLSSLELGDSALYFCASSVGTGVLYEQYFGPGTRLTVT.

The chain links TRBV5-1 to TRBJ2-7; 7 bases agree with TRBD1. There are 16 residues in the CDR3. In germline, CDR1 is SGHRS, CDR2 YFSETQ. The V and J ends lost 2 bases and 0 bases, in that order; junction bases with no gene match: 8. Written as DNA, the CDR3 is TGCGCCAGCAGCTTCCGACAGGGTATAACCTCCTACGAGCAGTACTTC. It specifies CASSFRQGITSYEQYF.

The chain recombines TRBV19 with TRBJ1-4, with no clear D. V was shortened by 5 bases and J by 7 bases, with 17 bases between the two germline ends. The CDR3 contains 15 residues. Looked up from germline, CDR1 is LNHDA and CDR2 is SQIVND (reference sequence). DNA for the CDR3: TGTGCCAGTAGTGATCGGGGAAGCATCGGTGAAAAACTGTTTTTT. This sequence encodes CASSDRGSIGEKLFF.

The V gene is TRBV19, the J gene TRBJ2-2, with unresolved D. The CDR3 covers 14 residues. Trimming shortened V by 4 bases and J by 4 bases, and 10 bases separated the two germline ends. CDR1 is LNHDA and CDR2 is SQIVND in the germline V gene (reference sequence). The CDR3 reads CASSRGLSTGELFF. The CDR3 DNA sequence: TGTGCCAGTAGTAGGGGTTTATCCACCGGGGAGCTGTTTTTT.

The J gene is TRBJ2-5, the V gene TRBV7-9, with a weak D call TRBD1 (5 bases). The length of the CDR3 is 16 residues. Germline CDR1 is SEHNR and CDR2 is FQNEAQ (reference sequence). Trimming stripped 4 bases from V and 5 bases from J, with 20 bases between. The CDR3 protein is CASSSRYQGDYETQYF. Written as DNA, the CDR3 is TGTGCCAGCAGCTCCCGATATCAGGGTGATTACGAGACCCAGTACTTC.

This clone was picked up a small number of times. The chain combines TRBV21-1 with TRBJ1-2; the tabulated D call, TRBD1, remains unverified against the DNA. TRBV21-1 corresponds to a pseudogene. There are 13 residues in the CDR3. The CDR3 nucleotides are TGTGCCAGGGGACCGGGACACCGATATGGCTACACCTTC. Translating gives CARGPGHRYGYTF.

This chain uses TRBV7-9 with TRBJ2-5; 8 nucleotides agree with TRBD2. Germline CDR1 SEHNR, CDR2 FQNEAQ (reference sequence). The CDR3 runs 16 residues. The trim removed 1 base at V and 5 bases at J, leaving 9 bases unmatched. The CDR3 region is CASSLGVSGIGETQYF. The CDR3 DNA sequence: TGTGCCAGCAGCTTAGGGGTTAGCGGGATCGGGGAGACCCAGTACTTC.

The rearrangement links TRBV4-1 to TRBJ2-3; 8 bases are shared with TRBD1. V trimming: 1 base; J trimming: 4 bases; junction bases outside the gene matches: 10. The CDR3 loop spans 17 amino acids. Germline loops: CDR1 MGHRA, CDR2 YSYEKL. The CDR3 spells CASSQGGQASRPDTQYF. The CDR3 coding sequence is TGCGCCAGCAGCCAAGGGGGACAGGCCTCTCGTCCAGATACGCAGTATTTT.

The rearrangement joins TRBV5-4 to TRBJ2-2; D tentatively reads TRBD1 or TRBD2 (5 bases each). The germline CDR1 and CDR2 sequences are SGHNT and YYREEE (reference sequence). The V and J ends lost 5 bases and 0 bases respectively, with 14 bases between them. The CDR3 contains 16 residues. DNA of the CDR3: TGTGCCAGCAGGGGACCCGGACAAGCGAACACCGGGGAGCTGTTTTTT. Translation gives CASRGPGQANTGELFF.

The chain joins TRBV5-1 to TRBJ2-2; possible D gene TRBD2, 6 bases. The CDR3 totals 15 residues. CDR1 and CDR2 (germline): SGHRS, YFSETQ. V lost 2 bases, J lost 4 bases, and 12 bases lay in between. The DNA of the CDR3 is TGCGCCAGCAGCTTATCGCAGGGAGGCACCGGGGAGCTGTTTTTT. Translated, it gives CASSLSQGGTGELFF.

This chain joins TRBV5-4 and TRBJ1-2; possibly TRBD1 for D (5 bases). The germline gives CDR1 SGHNT, CDR2 YYREEE (reference sequence). The V and J ends lost 1 base and 5 bases respectively, with 15 bases between them. The CDR3 is 15 amino acids. The CDR3: CASSLKGTEGYGYTF. As DNA, the CDR3 is TGTGCCAGCAGCTTGAAAGGGACGGAAGGGTATGGCTACACCTTC.

This chain links TRBV6-6 with TRBJ2-7, with D possibly TRBD1 on 5 matching bases. In germline, CDR1 is MNHNY, CDR2 SVGAGI (reference sequence). This CDR3 contains 13 residues. The V gene lost 7 bases and the J gene lost 5 bases, with 15 bases spanning the gap. This CDR3 reads CASINRLEDEQYF. In nucleotides, the CDR3 is TGTGCCAGCATTAACAGGTTGGAAGACGAGCAGTACTTC.

J is TRBJ1-6 and V is TRBV19; D gene ambiguous. V lost 4 bases and J 0 bases, leaving 13 bases between the germline ends. Per germline, CDR1 LNHDA and CDR2 SQIVND (reference sequence). CDR3 length: 17 amino acids. In DNA, the CDR3 is TGTGCCAGTAGTACGTATCGGAGGGACTCCTATAATTCACCCCTCCACTTT. It specifies CASSTYRRDSYNSPLHF.

This rearrangement joins TRBV7-2 to TRBJ1-5, with a tentative D call TRBD1 (6 bases). The length of the CDR3 is 15 residues. Germline CDR1 reads SGHTA; CDR2 reads FQGNSA. The V end lost 2 bases, the J end lost 5 bases, and 13 bases lay between the germline ends. CDR3 sequence: CASSLTGRGDQPQHF. The CDR3 bases are TGTGCCAGCAGCTTAACGGGCAGGGGCGATCAGCCCCAGCATTTT.

The J gene is TRBJ2-3, the V gene TRBV6-5; 7 nucleotides align to TRBD1. Germline CDR1 MNHEY, CDR2 SVGAGI. The CDR3 is 13 amino acids. J gave up 6 bases and V 4 bases, and 4 bases lay outside the gene matches. In DNA, the CDR3 is TGTGCCAGCAGTTTTACACAGGGGGATACGCAGTATTTT. Protein: CASSFTQGDTQYF.

The chain carries TRBV29-1 and TRBJ2-3, with D perhaps TRBD1 (5 bases). V was cut by 0 bases and J by 0 bases, with 7 bases left in between. The CDR3 consists of 14 residues. Germline CDR1 SQVTM, CDR2 ANQGSEA. For the CDR3, the DNA is TGCAGCGTTGAAGAGGGGCTCAGCACAGATACGCAGTATTTT. Translating gives CSVEEGLSTDTQYF.

The J gene is TRBJ2-7, the V gene TRBV10-3, with 7 bases aligning to TRBD1. Germline CDR1 and CDR2: ENHRY and SYGVKD. This CDR3 has 15 residues. J lost 2 bases, V lost 10 bases, and 14 bases had no gene match. The CDR3 DNA follows: TGTGCCAGCACGAGAGGGGGCGCCGGCACCTACGAGCAGTACTTC. It yields the protein CASTRGGAGTYEQYF.

The rearrangement links TRBV6-5 to TRBJ1-1; no reliable D call. CDR1 MNHEY and CDR2 SVGAGI come from the germline V gene. V lost 4 bases and J 1 base, leaving 10 bases between the germline ends. The CDR3 contains 14 residues. This chain's CDR3 is CASSSRTGNTEAFF. Here the CDR3 DNA reads TGTGCCAGCAGTTCCCGGACGGGGAACACTGAAGCTTTCTTT.

The chain's CDR3 is CASSETGGSSPLHF. CDR3 sequence (DNA): TGTGCCAGCAGTGAAACAGGGGGCAGTTCACCCCTCCACTTT. The chain combines TRBV6-5 with TRBJ1-6, with 9 bases fitting TRBD1. CDR1 and CDR2 from the germline V gene are MNHEY and SVGAGI. The CDR3 is 14 residues long. J was trimmed by 9 bases and V by 5 bases; bases with no gene match: 5.

The V and J genes are TRBV7-2 and TRBJ1-1; 9 nucleotides match TRBD1. J lost 11 bases, V lost 4 bases, and 8 bases had no gene match. The CDR3 totals 13 residues. Germline lookup yields CDR1 SGHTA and CDR2 FQGNSA. Here the CDR3 reads CASSSDRGLGAFF. For the CDR3, the DNA is TGTGCCAGCAGCTCCGACAGGGGGTTGGGGGCTTTCTTT.

This clone was detected only once. The V gene is TRBV18, the J gene TRBJ2-7, with 7 bases that match TRBD2. V dropped 6 bases and J dropped 0; count of bases not matched to a gene: 5. The V gene's germline CDR1 is KGHSH and CDR2 LQKENI. This CDR3 is built from 14 residues. The CDR3 DNA reads TGTGCCAGCTCCCCCGCTAGCGGCTCCTACGAGCAGTACTTC. As protein: CASSPASGSYEQYF.